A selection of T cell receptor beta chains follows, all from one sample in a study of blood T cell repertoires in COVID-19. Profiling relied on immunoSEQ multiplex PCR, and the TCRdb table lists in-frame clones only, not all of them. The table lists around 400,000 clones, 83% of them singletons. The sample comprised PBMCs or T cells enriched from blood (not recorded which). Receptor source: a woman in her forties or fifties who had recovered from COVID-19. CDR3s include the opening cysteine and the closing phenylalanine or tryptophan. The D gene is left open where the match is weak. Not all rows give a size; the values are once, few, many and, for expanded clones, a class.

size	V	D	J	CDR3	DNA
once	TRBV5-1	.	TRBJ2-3	CASSPTVIRGDTQYF	TGCGCCAGCAGCCCGACTGTGATAAGGGGCGATACGCAGTATTTT
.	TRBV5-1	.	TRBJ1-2	CASSLDIVDGYTF	TGCGCCAGCAGCTTGGATATAGTAGATGGCTACACCTTC
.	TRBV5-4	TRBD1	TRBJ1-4	CASSLKGAGEKLFF	TGTGCCAGCAGCTTGAAGGGGGCAGGTGAAAAACTGTTTTTT
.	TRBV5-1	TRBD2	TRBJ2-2	CASSQTTSGSTGELFF	TGCGCCAGCAGCCAGACGACTAGCGGCTCCACCGGGGAGCTGTTTTTT
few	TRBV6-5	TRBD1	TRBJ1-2	CASSSDRRLYGYTF	TGTGCCAGCAGTTCGGACAGGAGACTTTATGGCTACACCTTC
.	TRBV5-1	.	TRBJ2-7	CASSLGGPGYEQYF	TGCGCCAGCAGCTTAGGCGGGCCGGGCTACGAGCAGTACTTC
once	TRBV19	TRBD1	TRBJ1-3	CASSRGTGAGNTIYF	TGTGCCAGTAGCCGGGGAACAGGGGCTGGAAACACCATATATTTT
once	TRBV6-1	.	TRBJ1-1	CASSEMIANTEAFF	TGTGCCAGCAGTGAAATGATAGCGAACACTGAAGCTTTCTTT
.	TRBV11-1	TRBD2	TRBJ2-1	CASSSRSGGEQFF	TGTGCCAGCAGCTCCAGATCGGGGGGTGAGCAGTTCTTC
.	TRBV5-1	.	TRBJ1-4	CASSSGLNEKLFF	TGCGCCAGCAGTTCTGGACTTAATGAAAAACTGTTTTTT
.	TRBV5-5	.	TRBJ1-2	CASSLDRGFYGYTF	TGTGCCAGCAGCTTGGATAGGGGGTTCTATGGCTACACCTTC
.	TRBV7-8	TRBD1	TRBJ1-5	CASSAGQGRPQHF	TGTGCCAGCAGCGCAGGACAGGGGAGACCCCAGCATTTT
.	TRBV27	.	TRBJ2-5	CASSLGQWEETQYF	TGTGCCAGCAGTTTAGGGCAATGGGAGGAGACCCAGTACTTC
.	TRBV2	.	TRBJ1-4	CASSDPIVGGVGTNEKLFF	TGTGCCAGCAGTGACCCCATCGTGGGAGGGGTTGGCACTAATGAAAAACTGTTTTTT
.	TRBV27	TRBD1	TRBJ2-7	CASSFSGTATYEQYF	TGTGCCAGCAGTTTCTCCGGGACAGCCACCTACGAGCAGTACTTC
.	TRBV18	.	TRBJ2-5	CASSQRRDGTQYF	TGTGCCAGCTCCCAAAGACGGGATGGGACCCAGTACTTC
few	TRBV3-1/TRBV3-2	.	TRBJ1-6	CASSLGHYNSPLHF	TGTGCCAGCAGCCTAGGACATTATAATTCACCCCTCCACTTT
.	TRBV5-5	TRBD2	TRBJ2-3	CASSLKVGLAADTQYF	TGTGCCAGCAGCTTGAAGGTTGGACTAGCGGCAGATACGCAGTATTTT
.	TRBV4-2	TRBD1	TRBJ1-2	CASSHPGTGGNGYTF	TGTGCCAGCAGCCATCCCGGGACAGGGGGAAATGGCTACACCTTC
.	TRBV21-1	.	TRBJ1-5	CASSDDRGKQPQHF	TGTGCCAGCAGCGACGATCGGGGAAAGCAGCCCCAGCATTTT
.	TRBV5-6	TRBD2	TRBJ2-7	CASSSGLAVYEQYF	TGTGCCAGCAGCTCCGGACTAGCTGTTTACGAGCAGTACTTC
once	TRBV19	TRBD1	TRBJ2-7	CASSSWDSSYEQYF	TGTGCCAGTAGTAGTTGGGACAGCTCCTACGAGCAGTACTTC
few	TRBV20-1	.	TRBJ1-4	CSASLAAANEKLFF	TGCAGTGCTAGTTTGGCAGCGGCTAATGAAAAACTGTTTTTT
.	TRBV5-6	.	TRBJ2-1	CASSLGVYPLQFF	TGTGCCAGCAGCTTGGGAGTATACCCCCTTCAGTTCTTC
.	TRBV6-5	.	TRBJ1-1	CASSNWGLGTEAFF	TGTGCCAGCAGCAACTGGGGGCTGGGCACTGAAGCTTTCTTT
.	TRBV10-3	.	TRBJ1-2	CAISESGGGYGYTF	TGTGCCATCAGTGAGTCGGGGGGAGGCTATGGCTACACCTTC
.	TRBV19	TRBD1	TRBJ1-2	CASTPTGAFGNRYTF	TGTGCCAGTACACCGACAGGGGCATTTGGTAATCGCTACACCTTC
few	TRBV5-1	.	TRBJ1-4	CASSLGQASEKLFF	TGCGCCAGCAGCTTGGGACAGGCGAGTGAAAAACTGTTTTTT
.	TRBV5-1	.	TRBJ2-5	CASSQGLNQETQYF	TGCGCCAGCAGCCAGGGACTGAACCAAGAGACCCAGTACTTC
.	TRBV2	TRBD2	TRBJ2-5	CASSLAGPSGETQYF	TGTGCCAGCAGCCTAGCGGGACCCTCGGGGGAGACCCAGTACTTC
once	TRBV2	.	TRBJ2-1	CASSQEGNEQFF	TGTGCCAGCAGTCAAGAGGGGAATGAGCAGTTCTTC
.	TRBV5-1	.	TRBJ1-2	CASSLAPSDGYTF	TGCGCCAGCAGCTTGGCCCCCAGCGATGGCTACACCTTC
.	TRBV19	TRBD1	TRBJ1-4	CASIGQGGEKLFF	TGTGCCAGTATCGGACAGGGAGGGGAAAAACTGTTTTTT
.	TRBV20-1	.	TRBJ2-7	CSASYQGLSYEQYF	TGCAGTGCTAGTTACCAGGGTCTCTCCTACGAGCAGTACTTC
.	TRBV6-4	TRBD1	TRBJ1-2	CASSEWAGGFYGYTF	TGTGCCAGCAGTGAGTGGGCAGGGGGCTTCTATGGCTACACCTTC
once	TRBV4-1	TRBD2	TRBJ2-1	CASSQGRTSGTEWEQFF	TGCGCCAGCAGCCAAGGCCGGACTAGCGGGACAGAATGGGAGCAGTTCTTC
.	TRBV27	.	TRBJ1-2	CASPSDSYGYTF	TGTGCCAGCCCATCGGACAGCTATGGCTACACCTTC
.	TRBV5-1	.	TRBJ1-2	CASSLGDTDGYTF	TGCGCCAGCAGCTTGGGGGACACGGATGGCTACACCTTC
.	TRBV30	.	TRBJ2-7	CAWRGAEQYF	TGTGCCTGGAGGGGGGCCGAGCAGTACTTC
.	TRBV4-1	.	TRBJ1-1	CASSQEEGRSLNTEAFF	TGCGCCAGCAGCCAAGAGGAGGGACGGTCGCTAAACACTGAAGCTTTCTTT